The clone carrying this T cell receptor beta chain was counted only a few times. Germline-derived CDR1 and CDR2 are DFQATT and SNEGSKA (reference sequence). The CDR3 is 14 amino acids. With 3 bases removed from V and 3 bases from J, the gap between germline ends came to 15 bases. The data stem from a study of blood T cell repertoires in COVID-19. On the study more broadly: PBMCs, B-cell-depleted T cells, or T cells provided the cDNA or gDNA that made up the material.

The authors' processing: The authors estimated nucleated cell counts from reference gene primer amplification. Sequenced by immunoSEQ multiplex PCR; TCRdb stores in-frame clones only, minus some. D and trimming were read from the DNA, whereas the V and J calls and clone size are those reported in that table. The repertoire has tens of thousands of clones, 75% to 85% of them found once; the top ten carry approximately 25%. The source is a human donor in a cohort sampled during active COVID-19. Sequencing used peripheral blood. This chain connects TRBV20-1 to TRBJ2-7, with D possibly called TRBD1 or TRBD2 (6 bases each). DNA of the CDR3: TGCAGTGCTAGTGGAGGGGGAATCCTCTACGAGCAGTACTTC. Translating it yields CSASGGGILYEQYF.